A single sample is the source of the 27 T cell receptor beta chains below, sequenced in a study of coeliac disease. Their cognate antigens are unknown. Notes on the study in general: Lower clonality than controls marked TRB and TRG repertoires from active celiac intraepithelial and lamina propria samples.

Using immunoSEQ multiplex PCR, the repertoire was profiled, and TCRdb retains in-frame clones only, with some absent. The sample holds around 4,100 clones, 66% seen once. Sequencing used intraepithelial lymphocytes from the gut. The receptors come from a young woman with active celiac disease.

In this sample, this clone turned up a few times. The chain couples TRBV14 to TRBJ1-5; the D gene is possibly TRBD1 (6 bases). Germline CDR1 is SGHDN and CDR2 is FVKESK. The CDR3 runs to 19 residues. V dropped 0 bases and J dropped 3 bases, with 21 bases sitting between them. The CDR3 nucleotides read TGTGCCAGCAGCCAAGATGTTTGCGAACACTGGACAGTCAATCAGCCCCAGCATTTT. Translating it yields CASSQDVCEHWTVNQPQHF.

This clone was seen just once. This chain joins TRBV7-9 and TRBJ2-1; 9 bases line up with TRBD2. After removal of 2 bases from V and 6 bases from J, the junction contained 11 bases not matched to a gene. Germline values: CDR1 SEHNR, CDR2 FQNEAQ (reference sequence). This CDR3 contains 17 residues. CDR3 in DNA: TGTGCCAGCAGCTTACCCGGCGGGGGGGCCCACGGCAATGAGCAGTTCTTC. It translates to CASSLPGGGAHGNEQFF.

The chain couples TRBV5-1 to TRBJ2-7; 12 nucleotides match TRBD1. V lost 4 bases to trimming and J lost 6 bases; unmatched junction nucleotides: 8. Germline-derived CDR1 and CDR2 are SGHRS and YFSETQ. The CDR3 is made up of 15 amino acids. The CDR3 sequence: CASSRGGQGALEQYF. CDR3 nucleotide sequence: TGCGCCAGCAGCCGAGGGGGACAGGGGGCACTCGAGCAGTACTTC. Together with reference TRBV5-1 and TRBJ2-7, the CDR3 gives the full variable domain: KAGVTQTPRYLIKTRGQQVTLSCSPISGHRSVSWYQQTPGQGLQFLFEYFSETQRNKGNFPGRFSGRQFSNSRSEMNVSTLELGDSALYLCASSRGGQGALEQYFGPGTRLTVT.

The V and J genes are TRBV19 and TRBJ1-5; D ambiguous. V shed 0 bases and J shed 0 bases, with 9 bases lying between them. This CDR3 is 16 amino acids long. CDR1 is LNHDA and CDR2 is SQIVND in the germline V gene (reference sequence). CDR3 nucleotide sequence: TGTGCCAGTAGTATAGACGAGGTTAATAGCAATCAGCCCCAGCATTTT. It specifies CASSIDEVNSNQPQHF.

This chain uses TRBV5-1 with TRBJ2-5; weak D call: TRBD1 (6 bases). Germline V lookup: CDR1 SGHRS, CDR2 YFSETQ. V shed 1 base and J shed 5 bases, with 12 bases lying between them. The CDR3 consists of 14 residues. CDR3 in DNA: TGCGCCAGCAGCTTGATGGGGGCACTTGAGACCCAGTACTTC. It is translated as CASSLMGALETQYF.

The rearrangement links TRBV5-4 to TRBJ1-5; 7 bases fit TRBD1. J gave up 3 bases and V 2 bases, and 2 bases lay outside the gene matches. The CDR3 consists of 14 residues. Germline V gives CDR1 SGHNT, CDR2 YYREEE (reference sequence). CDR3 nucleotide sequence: TGTGCCAGCAGCTTAGGGGGCGCCAATCAGCCCCAGCATTTT. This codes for CASSLGGANQPQHF.

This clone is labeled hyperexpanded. This chain's CDR3 is CASSLGGGRIIYNEQFF. CDR3 sequence (DNA): TGTGCCAGCAGCTTAGGCGGTGGCCGGATCATCTACAATGAGCAGTTCTTC. The rearrangement joins TRBV7-8 to TRBJ2-1; no firm D call. The CDR3 length is 17 residues. V was cut by 1 base and J by 3 bases, with 16 bases left in between. Germline V gene sequence: CDR1 SGHVS, CDR2 FQNEAQ.

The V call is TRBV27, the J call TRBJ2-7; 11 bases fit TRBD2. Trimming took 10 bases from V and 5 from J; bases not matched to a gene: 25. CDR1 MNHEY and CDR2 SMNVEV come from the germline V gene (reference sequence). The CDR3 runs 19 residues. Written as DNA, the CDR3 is TGTGCCACCAAAAGTTTCCACTCTAGCGGGGGGACCAGGTCGGACGAGCAGTACTTC. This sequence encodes CATKSFHSSGGTRSDEQYF.

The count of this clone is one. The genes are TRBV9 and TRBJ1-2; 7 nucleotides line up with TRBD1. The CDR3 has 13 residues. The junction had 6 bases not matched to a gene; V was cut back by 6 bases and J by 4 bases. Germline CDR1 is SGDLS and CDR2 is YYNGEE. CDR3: CASTHGDSYGYTF. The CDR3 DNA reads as TGTGCCAGCACTCATGGGGACAGCTATGGCTACACCTTC.

The CDR3 DNA reads TGTGCCTCGATAGCGGGGAACACCGGGGAGCTGTTTTTT. This translates into CASIAGNTGELFF. V usage is TRBV7-6 and J usage is TRBJ2-2; TRBD2 matches at 7 bases. The germline V gene has CDR1 SGHVS and CDR2 FNYEAQ. This CDR3 has 13 amino acids. V lost 11 bases and J lost 1; bases outside the gene matches: 4.

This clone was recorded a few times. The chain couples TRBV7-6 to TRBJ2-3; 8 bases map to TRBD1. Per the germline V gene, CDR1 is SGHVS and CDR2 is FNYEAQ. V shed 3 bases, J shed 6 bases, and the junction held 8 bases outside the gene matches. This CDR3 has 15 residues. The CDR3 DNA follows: TGTGCCAGCAGCTTCTCTATGACAGGGGTGGATACGCAGTATTTT. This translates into CASSFSMTGVDTQYF. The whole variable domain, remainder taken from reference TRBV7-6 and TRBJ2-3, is GAGVSQSPRYKVTKRGQDVALRCDPISGHVSLYWYRQALGQGPEFLTYFNYEAQQDKSGLPNDRFSAERPEGSISTLTIQRTEQRDSAMYRCASSFSMTGVDTQYFGPGTRLTVL.

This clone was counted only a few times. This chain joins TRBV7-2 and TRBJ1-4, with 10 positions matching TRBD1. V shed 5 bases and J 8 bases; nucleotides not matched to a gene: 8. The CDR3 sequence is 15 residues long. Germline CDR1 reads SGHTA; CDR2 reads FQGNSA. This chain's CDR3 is CASSPDRGRKEKLFF. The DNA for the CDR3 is TGTGCCAGCAGCCCAGACAGGGGGCGTAAGGAAAAACTGTTTTTT.

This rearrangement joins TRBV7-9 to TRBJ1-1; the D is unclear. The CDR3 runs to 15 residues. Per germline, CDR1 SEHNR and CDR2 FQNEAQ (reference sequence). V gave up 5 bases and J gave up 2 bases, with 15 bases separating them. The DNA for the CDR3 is TGTGCCAGCAGCCCCCGAGAGTGTTGTAACACTGAAGCTTTCTTT. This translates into CASSPRECCNTEAFF.

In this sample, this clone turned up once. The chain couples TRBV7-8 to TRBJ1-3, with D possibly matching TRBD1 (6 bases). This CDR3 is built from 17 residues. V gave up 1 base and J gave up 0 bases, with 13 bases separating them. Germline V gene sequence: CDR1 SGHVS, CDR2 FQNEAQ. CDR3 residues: CASSLVLTGFSGNTIYF. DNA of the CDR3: TGTGCCAGCAGCTTAGTGCTTACAGGGTTCTCTGGAAACACCATATATTTT.

The CDR3 DNA reads TGTGCCAGCTCGACCCGGGACAGTGCCGACACTGAAGCTTTCTTT. It is translated as CASSTRDSADTEAFF. The chain has TRBV7-9 and TRBJ1-1; 7 nucleotides align to TRBD1. Germline V lookup: CDR1 SEHNR, CDR2 FQNEAQ (reference sequence). The CDR3 runs to 15 residues. Trimming at V came to 8 bases and at J to 3 bases, leaving 12 bases not matched to a gene.

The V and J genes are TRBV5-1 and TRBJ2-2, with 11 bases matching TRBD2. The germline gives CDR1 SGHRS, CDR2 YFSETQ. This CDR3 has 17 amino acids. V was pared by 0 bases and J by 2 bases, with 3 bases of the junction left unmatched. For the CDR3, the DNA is TGCGCCAGCAGCTTGGTACTAGCGGGGGATAACACCGGGGAGCTGTTTTTT. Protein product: CASSLVLAGDNTGELFF.

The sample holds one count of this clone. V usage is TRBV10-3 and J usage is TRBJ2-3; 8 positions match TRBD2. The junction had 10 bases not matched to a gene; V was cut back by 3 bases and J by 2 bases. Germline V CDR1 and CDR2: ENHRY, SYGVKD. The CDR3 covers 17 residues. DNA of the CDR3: TGTGCCATCAGTGAAGACGGTTCGGGGGGGCCCACAGATACGCAGTATTTT. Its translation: CAISEDGSGGPTDTQYF.

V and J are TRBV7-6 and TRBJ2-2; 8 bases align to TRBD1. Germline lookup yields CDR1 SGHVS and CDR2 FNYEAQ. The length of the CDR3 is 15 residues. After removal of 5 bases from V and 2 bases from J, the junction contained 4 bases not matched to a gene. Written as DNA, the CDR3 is TGTGCCAGCAGCGGTCAGGGGGCAAACACCGGGGAGCTGTTTTTT. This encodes CASSGQGANTGELFF. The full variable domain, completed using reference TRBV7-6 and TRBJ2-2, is GAGVSQSPRYKVTKRGQDVALRCDPISGHVSLYWYRQALGQGPEFLTYFNYEAQQDKSGLPNDRFSAERPEGSISTLTIQRTEQRDSAMYRCASSGQGANTGELFFGEGSRLTVL.

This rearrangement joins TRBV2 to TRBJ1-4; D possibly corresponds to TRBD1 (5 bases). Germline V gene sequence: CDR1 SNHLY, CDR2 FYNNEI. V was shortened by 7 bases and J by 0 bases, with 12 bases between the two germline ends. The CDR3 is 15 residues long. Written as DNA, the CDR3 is TGTGCCAGCAAAAGGACATCGGCAACTAATGAAAAACTGTTTTTT. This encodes CASKRTSATNEKLFF. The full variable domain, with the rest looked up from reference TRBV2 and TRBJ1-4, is EPEVTQTPSHQVTQMGQEVILRCVPISNHLYFYWYRQILGQKVEFLVSFYNNEISEKSEIFDDQFSVERPDGSNFTLKIRSTKLEDSAMYFCASKRTSATNEKLFFGSGTQLSVL.

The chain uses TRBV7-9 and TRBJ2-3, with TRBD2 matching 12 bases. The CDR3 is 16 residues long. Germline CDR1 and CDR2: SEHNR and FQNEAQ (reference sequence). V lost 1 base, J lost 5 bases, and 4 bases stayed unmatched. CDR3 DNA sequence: TGTGCCAGCAGCTTAGGAGCTAGCGGGGGGGGAGATACGCAGTATTTT. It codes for CASSLGASGGGDTQYF.

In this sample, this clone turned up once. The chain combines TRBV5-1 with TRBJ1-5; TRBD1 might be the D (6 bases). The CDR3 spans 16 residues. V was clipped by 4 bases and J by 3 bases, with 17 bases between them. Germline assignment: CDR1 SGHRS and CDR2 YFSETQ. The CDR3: CASSPEGGGHNQPQHF. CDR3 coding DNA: TGCGCCAGCAGCCCGGAGGGCGGGGGCCACAATCAGCCCCAGCATTTT. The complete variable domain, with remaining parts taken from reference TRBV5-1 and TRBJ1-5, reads KAGVTQTPRYLIKTRGQQVTLSCSPISGHRSVSWYQQTPGQGLQFLFEYFSETQRNKGNFPGRFSGRQFSNSRSEMNVSTLELGDSALYLCASSPEGGGHNQPQHFGDGTRLSIL.

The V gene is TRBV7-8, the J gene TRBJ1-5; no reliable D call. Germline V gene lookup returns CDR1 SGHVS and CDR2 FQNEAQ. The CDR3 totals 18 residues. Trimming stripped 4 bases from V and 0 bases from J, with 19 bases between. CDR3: CASSSGATGINSNQPQHF. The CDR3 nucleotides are TGTGCCAGCAGCTCGGGTGCGACCGGAATTAATAGCAATCAGCCCCAGCATTTT.

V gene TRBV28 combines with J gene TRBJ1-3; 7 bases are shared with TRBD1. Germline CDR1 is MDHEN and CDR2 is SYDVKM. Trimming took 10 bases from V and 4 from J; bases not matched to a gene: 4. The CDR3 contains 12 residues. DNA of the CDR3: TGTGCCATCACAGGGGTAGGAAACACCATATATTTT. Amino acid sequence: CAITGVGNTIYF.

The CDR3, as DNA: TGTGCCATCCCGGGACAGGGTTTATCCTTGGGTGGCTACACCTTC. It encodes CAIPGQGLSLGGYTF. This chain links TRBV10-3 with TRBJ1-2; 9 bases are a match to TRBD1. Germline trimming cut 8 bases from V and 7 bases from J; bases unmatched to any gene: 14. The CDR3 is made up of 15 amino acids. Germline CDR1 and CDR2: ENHRY and SYGVKD.

The CDR3 bases are TGCGCCAGCAGTCAATTTTGGCGGCGGGACCTAGCCAAAAACATTCAGTACTTC. Amino acid sequence: CASSQFWRRDLAKNIQYF. The V gene is TRBV23-1, the J gene TRBJ2-4, with a tentative D call TRBD2 (6 bases). TRBV23-1 is reported as an ORF; its role is uncertain. The germline V and J ends were trimmed by 1 base and 0 bases, with 16 bases remaining between them. CDR3 size: 18 residues.

The CDR3 reads CASSSSPQGTNEKLFF. In DNA form, the CDR3 reads TGTGCCAGCAGCTCATCACCGCAGGGAACTAATGAAAAACTGTTTTTT. This chain joins TRBV7-9 and TRBJ1-4; weak D call: TRBD1 (5 bases). V was shortened by 4 bases and J by 1 base, with 13 bases between the two germline ends. CDR3 length: 16 residues. The germline gives CDR1 SEHNR, CDR2 FQNEAQ (reference sequence).

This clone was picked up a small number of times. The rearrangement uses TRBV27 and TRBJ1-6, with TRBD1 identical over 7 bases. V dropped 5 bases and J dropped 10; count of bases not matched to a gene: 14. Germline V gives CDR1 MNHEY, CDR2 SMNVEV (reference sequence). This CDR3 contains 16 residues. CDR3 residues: CASSPWTGWLFSPLHF. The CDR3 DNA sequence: TGTGCCAGCAGTCCGTGGACAGGTTGGCTTTTCTCACCCCTCCACTTT.